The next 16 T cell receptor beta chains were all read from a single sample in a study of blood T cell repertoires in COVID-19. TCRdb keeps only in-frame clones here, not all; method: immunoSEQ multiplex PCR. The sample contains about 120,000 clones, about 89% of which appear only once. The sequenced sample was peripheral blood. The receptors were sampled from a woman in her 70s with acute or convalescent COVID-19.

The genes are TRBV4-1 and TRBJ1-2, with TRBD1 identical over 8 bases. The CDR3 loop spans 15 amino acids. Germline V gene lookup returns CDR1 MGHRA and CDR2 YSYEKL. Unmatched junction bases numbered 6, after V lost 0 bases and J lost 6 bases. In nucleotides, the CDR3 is TGCGCCAGCAGCCAAGATGGGGACAGGATTAATGGCTACACCTTC. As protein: CASSQDGDRINGYTF.

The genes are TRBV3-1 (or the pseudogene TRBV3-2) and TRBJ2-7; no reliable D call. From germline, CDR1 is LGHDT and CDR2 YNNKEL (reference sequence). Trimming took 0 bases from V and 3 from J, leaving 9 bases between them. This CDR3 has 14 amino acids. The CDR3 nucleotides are TGTGCCAGCAGCCAAGATTCCGGCGGCTACGAGCAGTACTTC. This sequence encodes CASSQDSGGYEQYF.

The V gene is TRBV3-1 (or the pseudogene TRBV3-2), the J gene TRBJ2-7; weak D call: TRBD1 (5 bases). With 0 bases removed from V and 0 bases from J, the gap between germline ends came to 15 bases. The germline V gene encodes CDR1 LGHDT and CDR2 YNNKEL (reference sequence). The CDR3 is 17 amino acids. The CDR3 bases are TGTGCCAGCAGCCAAGATTACCGACAGTCGAGCTCCTACGAGCAGTACTTC. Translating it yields CASSQDYRQSSSYEQYF.

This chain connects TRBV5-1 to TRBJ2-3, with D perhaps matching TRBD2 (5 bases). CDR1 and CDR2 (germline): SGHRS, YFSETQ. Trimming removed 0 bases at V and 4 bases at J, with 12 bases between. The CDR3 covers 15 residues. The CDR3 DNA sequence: TGCGCCAGCAGCTTGGTACTAGAGTCGTCAGATACGCAGTATTTT. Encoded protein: CASSLVLESSDTQYF.

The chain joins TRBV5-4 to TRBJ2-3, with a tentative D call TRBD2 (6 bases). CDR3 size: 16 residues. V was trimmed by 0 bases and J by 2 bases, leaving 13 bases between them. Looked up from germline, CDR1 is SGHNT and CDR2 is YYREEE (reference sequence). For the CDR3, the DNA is TGTGCCAGCAGCTTGGATCCGACTAGGCCCACAGATACGCAGTATTTT. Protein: CASSLDPTRPTDTQYF.

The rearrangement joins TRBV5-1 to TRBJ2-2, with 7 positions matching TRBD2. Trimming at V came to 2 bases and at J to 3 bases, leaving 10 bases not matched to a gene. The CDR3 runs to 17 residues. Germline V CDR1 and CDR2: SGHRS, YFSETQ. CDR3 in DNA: TGCGCCAGCAGCTTTGGGGGGGACTTGGGCGACACCGGGGAGCTGTTTTTT. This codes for CASSFGGDLGDTGELFF.

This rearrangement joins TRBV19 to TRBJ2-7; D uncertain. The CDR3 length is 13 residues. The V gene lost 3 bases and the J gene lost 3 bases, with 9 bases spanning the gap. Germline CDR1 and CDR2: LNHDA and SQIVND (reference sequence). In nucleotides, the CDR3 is TGTGCCAGTAGTATTGGGCAGAACTACGAGCAGTACTTC. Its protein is CASSIGQNYEQYF.

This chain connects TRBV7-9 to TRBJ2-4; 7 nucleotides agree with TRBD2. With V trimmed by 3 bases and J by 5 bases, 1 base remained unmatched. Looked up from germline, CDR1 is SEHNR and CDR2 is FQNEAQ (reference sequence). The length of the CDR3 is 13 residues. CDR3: CASSFAGENIQYF. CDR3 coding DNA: TGTGCCAGCAGCTTCGCGGGGGAAAACATTCAGTACTTC.

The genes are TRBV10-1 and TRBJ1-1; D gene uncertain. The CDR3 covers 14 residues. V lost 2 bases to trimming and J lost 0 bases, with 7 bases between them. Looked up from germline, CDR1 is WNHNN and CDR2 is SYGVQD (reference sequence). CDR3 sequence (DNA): TGCGCCAGCAGTGAGGGGAGAGTGAACACTGAAGCTTTCTTT. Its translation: CASSEGRVNTEAFF.

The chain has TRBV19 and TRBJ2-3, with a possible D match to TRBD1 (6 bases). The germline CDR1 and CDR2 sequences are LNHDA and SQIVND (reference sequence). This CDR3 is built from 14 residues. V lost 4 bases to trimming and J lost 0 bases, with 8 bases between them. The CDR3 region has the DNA TGTGCCAGTAGTACAACAGGGAGCACAGATACGCAGTATTTT. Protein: CASSTTGSTDTQYF.

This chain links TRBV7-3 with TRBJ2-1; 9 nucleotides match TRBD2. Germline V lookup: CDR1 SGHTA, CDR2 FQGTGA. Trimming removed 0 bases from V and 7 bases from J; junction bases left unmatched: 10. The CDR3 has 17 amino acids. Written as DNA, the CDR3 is TGTGCCAGCAGCTTAACTTATTCGGGACTAGCTGCAAATGAGCAGTTCTTC. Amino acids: CASSLTYSGLAANEQFF.

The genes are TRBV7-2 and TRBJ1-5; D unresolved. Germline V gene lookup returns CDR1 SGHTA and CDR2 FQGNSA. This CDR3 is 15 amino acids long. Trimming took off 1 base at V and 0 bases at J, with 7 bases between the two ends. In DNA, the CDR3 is TGTGCCAGCAGCTTAGAAGCCTATAGCAATCAGCCCCAGCATTTT. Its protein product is CASSLEAYSNQPQHF.

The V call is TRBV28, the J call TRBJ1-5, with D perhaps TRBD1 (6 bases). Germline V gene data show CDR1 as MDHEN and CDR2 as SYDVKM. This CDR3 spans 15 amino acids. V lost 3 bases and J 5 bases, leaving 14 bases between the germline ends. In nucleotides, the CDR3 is TGTGCCAGCAGTTTCCAAACAGGGTTCTATCAGCCCCAGCATTTT. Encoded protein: CASSFQTGFYQPQHF.

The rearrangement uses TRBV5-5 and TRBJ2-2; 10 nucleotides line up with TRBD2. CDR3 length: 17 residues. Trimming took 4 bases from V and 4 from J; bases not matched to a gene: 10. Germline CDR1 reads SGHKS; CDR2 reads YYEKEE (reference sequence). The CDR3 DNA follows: TGTGCCAGCAGCCACAGTTTAGAGCGGGGGGGCACCGGGGAGCTGTTTTTT. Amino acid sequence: CASSHSLERGGTGELFF.

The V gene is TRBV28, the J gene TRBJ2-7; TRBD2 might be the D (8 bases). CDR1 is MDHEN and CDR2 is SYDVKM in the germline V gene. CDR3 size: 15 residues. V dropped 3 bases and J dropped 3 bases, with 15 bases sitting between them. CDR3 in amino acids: CASSFGGDRNYEQYF. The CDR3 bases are TGTGCCAGCAGTTTCGGGGGGGACAGAAACTACGAGCAGTACTTC.

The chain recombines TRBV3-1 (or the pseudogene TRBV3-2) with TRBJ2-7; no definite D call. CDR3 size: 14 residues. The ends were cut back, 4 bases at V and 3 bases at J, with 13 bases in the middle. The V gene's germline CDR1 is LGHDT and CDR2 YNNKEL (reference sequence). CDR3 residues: CASSPHDGGYEQYF. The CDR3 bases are TGTGCCAGCAGCCCCCACGACGGCGGCTACGAGCAGTACTTC.